Presented here are 3 T cell receptor beta chains from one specimen sequenced in a study of T cell responses to AZD1222 COVID-19 vaccine. Sequencing used immunoSEQ multiplex PCR; TCRdb keeps in-frame clones, though not all of them. The sample yields tens of thousands of clones, 89% seen once. The source was peripheral blood, collected 28 days after the second AZD1222 dose. The receptors here all came from an adult who received the AZD1222 COVID-19 vaccine.

This chain links TRBV4-1 with TRBJ2-2, with 13 bases aligning to TRBD2. The CDR3 totals 19 residues. Germline V gives CDR1 MGHRA, CDR2 YSYEKL. Trimming at V came to 0 bases and at J to 0 bases, leaving 4 bases not matched to a gene. The CDR3 here is CASSQEWGLAGTNTGELFF. CDR3 bases: TGCGCCAGCAGCCAAGAGTGGGGACTAGCGGGAACGAACACCGGGGAGCTGTTTTTT.

The rearrangement uses TRBV2 and TRBJ2-7; D is ambiguous. From germline, CDR1 is SNHLY and CDR2 FYNNEI. V dropped 10 bases and J dropped 6 bases, with 16 bases sitting between them. The CDR3 is 12 amino acids. CDR3 residues: CATHLERGEQYF. CDR3 nucleotide sequence: TGTGCCACCCATTTGGAACGAGGCGAGCAGTACTTC.

The rearrangement uses TRBV19 and TRBJ2-7; TRBD1 matches at 12 bases. The trim removed 8 bases at V and 4 bases at J, leaving 3 bases unmatched. Germline CDR1 reads LNHDA; CDR2 reads SQIVND (reference sequence). This CDR3 has 13 residues. Here the CDR3 DNA reads TGTGCCAGTCGGGACAGGGGGCTGTACGAGCAGTACTTC. Translating gives CASRDRGLYEQYF.